Below are 25 T cell receptor beta chains sequenced from a single sample in a study of response to subunit inactivated influenza vaccine. TCRdb independently ran MiXCR on the RT-PCR reads; one entry per CDR3 protein. The sample consists of about 700,000 distinct CDR3 sequences, around 16% of them appearing once. The specimen comprised PBMCs from blood, sampled 12 days after vaccination. The receptors were gathered from a man aged 45 to 65 who received an inactivated influenza vaccine.

This clonotype was observed many times. The V and J genes are TRBV7-9 and TRBJ2-1; the match to TRBD2 covers 13 bases. The V gene's germline CDR1 is SEHNR and CDR2 FQNEAQ (reference sequence). With 10 bases clipped from V and 8 bases from J, the junction kept 5 bases outside the gene matches. The CDR3 spans 13 residues. The CDR3 protein is CATGLAGVDEQFF. DNA of the CDR3: TGTGCCACCGGACTAGCGGGGGTTGATGAGCAGTTCTTC.

The chain carries TRBV6-5 and TRBJ2-7; TRBD2 matches 7 bases. CDR3 length: 16 residues. Germline CDR1 and CDR2: MNHEY and SVGAGI. J was trimmed by 2 bases and V by 0 bases; bases with no gene match: 7. For the CDR3, the DNA is TGTGCCAGCAGTTACTCGGGGGGGGGGAACACCTACGAGCAGTACTTC. It encodes CASSYSGGGNTYEQYF.

The rearrangement joins TRBV20-1 to TRBJ2-2; 8 nucleotides match TRBD2. The CDR3 covers 15 residues. Germline V gene lookup returns CDR1 DFQATT and CDR2 SNEGSKA (reference sequence). After removal of 1 base from V and 6 bases from J, the junction contained 7 bases not matched to a gene. Written as DNA, the CDR3 is TGCAGTGCTAGAGTCGGGACTAGTAGAGCCGGGGAGCTGTTTTTT. Translating gives CSARVGTSRAGELFF.

The chain combines TRBV7-2 with TRBJ2-1; 8 bases match TRBD2. CDR1 is SGHTA, CDR2 FQGNSA, per germline. The V segment lost 5 bases and the J segment 1 base; nucleotides outside the gene matches: 4. CDR3 length: 15 amino acids. CDR3 DNA sequence: TGTGCCAGCAGCCAGCGGGAGAGATCCTACAATGAGCAGTTCTTC. Protein product: CASSQRERSYNEQFF.

The chain couples TRBV29-1 to TRBJ1-1, with a possible D match to TRBD1 (5 bases). Trimming removed 7 bases from V and 1 base from J, with 16 bases in between. Germline V CDR1 and CDR2: SQVTM, ANQGSEA. This CDR3 is built from 14 residues. The CDR3 DNA reads as TGCAGCGCCGGGAGGGGCAGTGCGAACACTGAAGCTTTCTTT. It encodes CSAGRGSANTEAFF.

The CDR3 DNA sequence: TGCAGTGCTAGTCCAGGTCAGGGCAGGTCCCTCTATGGCTACACCTTC. Its protein is CSASPGQGRSLYGYTF. The chain couples TRBV20-1 to TRBJ1-2, with a weak D call TRBD1 (5 bases). There are 16 residues in the CDR3. Germline V lookup: CDR1 DFQATT, CDR2 SNEGSKA (reference sequence). Trimming removed 3 bases from V and 4 bases from J, with 21 bases in between.

The rearrangement uses TRBV3-1 and TRBJ2-7; either TRBD1 or TRBD2 may supply D (5 bases each). The V gene's germline CDR1 is LGHDT and CDR2 YNNKEL (reference sequence). The CDR3 length is 14 residues. V lost 5 bases to trimming and J lost 1 base, with 12 bases between them. CDR3 sequence reads: CASSSGTESYEQYF. The CDR3 nucleotides read TGTGCCAGCAGCTCTGGGACGGAATCCTACGAGCAGTACTTC.

The chain carries TRBV27 and TRBJ2-7; D gene ambiguous. Per the germline V gene, CDR1 is MNHEY and CDR2 is SMNVEV (reference sequence). The V end was cut by 6 bases, the J end by 2 bases, with 17 bases between. The CDR3 sequence is 15 residues long. The CDR3 bases are TGTGCCAGCAGCCCACGGCCGGCTGACCCCTACGAGCAGTACTTC. It encodes CASSPRPADPYEQYF.

V usage is TRBV12-3 or TRBV12-4 and J usage is TRBJ1-5; perhaps TRBD1 as D (6 bases). CDR3 length: 14 residues. V lost 4 bases to trimming and J lost 3 bases, with 10 bases between them. The CDR3: CASSSTGYNQPQHF. The CDR3 region has the DNA TGTGCCAGCAGTTCGACAGGCTACAATCAGCCCCAGCATTTT.

V is TRBV5-1 and J is TRBJ2-7, with TRBD1 identical over 10 bases. The length of the CDR3 is 14 residues. Losses at the gene ends were 0 bases for V and 11 bases for J; bases not matched to a gene: 8. CDR1 is SGHRS and CDR2 is YFSETQ in the germline V gene. The CDR3 here is CASSLVMVGTGEYF. The DNA of the CDR3 is TGCGCCAGCAGCTTGGTAATGGTTGGGACAGGGGAGTACTTC.

The chain links TRBV13 to TRBJ1-1; D is ambiguous. The CDR3 consists of 15 residues. CDR1 is PRHDT, CDR2 FYEKMQ, per germline (reference sequence). V was clipped by 3 bases and J by 5 bases, with 16 bases between them. This CDR3 reads CASSFFGIGKTEAFF. CDR3 DNA sequence: TGTGCCAGCAGCTTTTTTGGTATCGGGAAAACTGAAGCTTTCTTT.

This chain joins TRBV6-1 and TRBJ1-2; no firm D call. Germline-derived CDR1 and CDR2 are MNHNS and SASEGT. The CDR3 has 14 amino acids. V was cut by 8 bases and J by 0 bases, with 13 bases left in between. The CDR3 DNA reads TGTGCCAGCCGCGCCCCGTCGGCTAACTATGGCTACACCTTC. It yields the protein CASRAPSANYGYTF.

This clonotype occurred a few times. The chain is built from TRBV13 and TRBJ2-7; either TRBD1 or TRBD2 may fit D (5 bases each). Germline V gene data show CDR1 as PRHDT and CDR2 as FYEKMQ (reference sequence). The CDR3 runs 15 residues. Trimming pared 4 bases from V and 2 bases from J, leaving 15 bases between. In DNA form, the CDR3 reads TGTGCCAGCAGCTCATGGGGGAAGTTCCCCTACGAGCAGTACTTC. Its translation is CASSSWGKFPYEQYF.

This clonotype turned up a few times. The chain has TRBV4-2 and TRBJ1-4; tentative D call: TRBD1 (6 bases). From germline, CDR1 is LGHNA and CDR2 YNFKEQ. This CDR3 is 14 amino acids long. V dropped 2 bases and J dropped 8 bases, with 12 bases sitting between them. For the CDR3, the DNA is TGTGCCAGCAGCCAATTAGGGGGGGGAGAAAAACTGTTTTTT. This codes for CASSQLGGGEKLFF.

In its sample, this clonotype was seen many times. The chain links TRBV6-1 to TRBJ2-1; 8 bases map to TRBD1. With V trimmed by 6 bases and J by 5 bases, 9 bases remained unmatched. This CDR3 has 15 residues. Germline CDR1 MNHNS, CDR2 SASEGT. The DNA for the CDR3 is TGTGCCAGCAGCTCCTGGGACAGGTCTAACAATGAGCAGTTCTTC. Its protein is CASSSWDRSNNEQFF.

Comments on this clonotype: This sequence may be a read error, since a much larger clone differs from it by one base. This chain uses TRBV11-2 with TRBJ2-7; no definite D call. Germline CDR1 reads SGHAT; CDR2 reads FQNNGV. The V end was cut by 0 bases, the J end by 0 bases, with 6 bases between. The CDR3 is 14 amino acids. The CDR3 nucleotides are TGTGCCAGCAGCTTAGAGTGGGGCTCCTACGAGCAGTACTTC. Its translation is CASSLEWGSYEQYF.

The CDR3 here is CASSQDGTTRNSGANVLTF. CDR3 in DNA: TGTGCCAGCAGCCAAGATGGGACCACCCGGAACTCTGGGGCCAACGTCCTGACTTTC. V gene TRBV3-1 combines with J gene TRBJ2-6, with D perhaps given as TRBD1 or TRBD2 (5 bases each). Trimming removed 0 bases from V and 0 bases from J, with 15 bases in between. Germline V gives CDR1 LGHDT, CDR2 YNNKEL (reference sequence). The CDR3 sequence is 19 residues long.

The CDR3, as DNA: TGTGCCAGCAGTTCGGCCGTGGGAGAGCAGTACTTC. It codes for CASSSAVGEQYF. This sequence joins TRBV12-3 or TRBV12-4 and TRBJ2-7; D is unclear. The CDR3 contains 12 residues. Deletions cut 4 bases from V and 7 bases from J, with 11 bases between.

V is TRBV6-6 and J is TRBJ2-7; TRBD1 agrees at 9 bases. Germline V CDR1 and CDR2: MNHNY, SVGAGI (reference sequence). The CDR3 consists of 13 residues. The V segment lost 11 bases and the J segment 1 base; nucleotides outside the gene matches: 6. The CDR3: CASGTGTSYEQYF. CDR3 DNA: TGTGCCTCCGGGACAGGGACTTCCTACGAGCAGTACTTC.

The chain employs TRBV2 and TRBJ1-2, with a tentative D call TRBD1 (6 bases). Germline V gene sequence: CDR1 SNHLY, CDR2 FYNNEI. The CDR3 loop spans 13 amino acids. With 6 bases removed from V and 4 bases from J, the gap between germline ends came to 12 bases. CDR3 in amino acids: CASSGQKPYGYTF. The CDR3 DNA is TGTGCCAGCAGCGGACAGAAGCCCTATGGCTACACCTTC.

The table lists this clonotype with a few counts. V usage is TRBV11-2 and J usage is TRBJ2-7, with D possibly matching TRBD1 (6 bases). The V and J ends lost 2 bases and 4 bases respectively, with 15 bases between them. CDR1 SGHAT and CDR2 FQNNGV come from the germline V gene. The CDR3 extends over 15 amino acids. As DNA, the CDR3 is TGTGCCAGCAGCTTAACTGAGGGGGATCCTTACGAGCAGTACTTC. Encoded protein: CASSLTEGDPYEQYF. The whole variable domain, filled in from reference TRBV11-2 and TRBJ2-7, reads EAGVAQSPRYKIIEKRQSVAFWCNPISGHATLYWYQQILGQGPKLLIQFQNNGVVDDSQLPKDRFSAERLKGVDSTLKIQPAKLEDSAVYLCASSLTEGDPYEQYFGPGTRLTVT.

This clonotype has just a few counts. V usage is TRBV30 and J usage is TRBJ2-1; D possibly matches TRBD1 or TRBD2 (6 bases each). The germline CDR1 and CDR2 sequences are GTSNPN and SVGIG (reference sequence). The CDR3 contains 13 residues. V gave up 3 bases and J gave up 12 bases, with 18 bases separating them. The CDR3 DNA reads as TGTGCCTGGAGCCTAAGGGGGGACGGTAGGCAGTTCTTC. Translating it yields CAWSLRGDGRQFF.

The chain uses TRBV10-3 and TRBJ2-7; D is possibly TRBD2 (6 bases). Germline CDR1 ENHRY, CDR2 SYGVKD. This CDR3 spans 13 amino acids. The V end was cut by 10 bases, the J end by 1 base, with 14 bases between. This CDR3 reads CATWVAESYEQYF. CDR3 DNA sequence: TGTGCCACCTGGGTAGCGGAATCCTACGAGCAGTACTTC.

A few counts support this clonotype. Germline is not matched at one junction end, which may reflect a read error. The rearrangement joins TRBV7-9 to TRBJ2-1; 10 bases match TRBD2. In germline, CDR1 is SEHNR, CDR2 FQNEAQ (reference sequence). This CDR3 spans 13 amino acids. In DNA form, the CDR3 reads TGTGCCGGAGGACTAGCGGAGTACACTGAGCAGTTCTTC. It yields the protein CAGGLAEYTEQFF. Drawing the rest from reference TRBV7-9 and TRBJ2-1, the complete variable domain is DTGVSQNPRHKITKRGQNVTFRCDPISEHNRLYWYRQTLGQGPEFLTYFQNEAQLEKSRLLSDRFSAERPKGSFSTLEIQRTEQGDSAMYLCAGGLAEYTEQFFGPGTRLTVL.

This clonotype was counted ten times or more. J is TRBJ2-1 and V is TRBV12-3 or TRBV12-4; D ambiguous. This CDR3 has 13 residues. V was clipped by 6 bases and J by 2 bases, with 8 bases between them. The CDR3 nucleotides are TGTGCCAGCAGCAAAGGACCCTACAATGAGCAGTTCTTC. This translates into CASSKGPYNEQFF.